Following are 10 T cell receptor beta chains from one sample sequenced in a study of blood T cells in healthy people across ages. PCR was performed a second time for 7 to 11 cycles using a sample-barcoded 5' primer and a J-beta primer mix. Each CDR3 protein gets one entry after TCRdb re-called the 5' RACE reads with MiXCR. The table has about 1.7 million distinct CDR3 sequences, 28% seen once. Sequencing input: blood. The source of these receptors is a woman aged 25 to 39 in good health.

The rearrangement joins TRBV10-3 to TRBJ2-7; D remains ambiguous. Germline V gene sequence: CDR1 ENHRY, CDR2 SYGVKD. V was cut by 10 bases and J by 7 bases, with 20 bases left in between. CDR3 length equals 13 residues. Written as DNA, the CDR3 is TGTGCCACCAGGCTGGGCTCCTACAATGAGCAGTACTTC. Its translation is CATRLGSYNEQYF.

There are a few counts of this clonotype. The rearrangement uses TRBV5-1 and TRBJ2-2; D may correspond to TRBD1 or TRBD2 (5 bases each). CDR1 and CDR2 from the germline V gene are SGHRS and YFSETQ. The CDR3 covers 16 residues. V was pared by 4 bases and J by 3 bases, with 16 bases between. The CDR3 DNA follows: TGCGCCAGCAGCGAGGGGAGCAGGAGAGACACCGGGGAGCTGTTTTTT. Amino acid sequence: CASSEGSRRDTGELFF.

This chain joins TRBV2 and TRBJ2-7, with a tentative D call TRBD2 (6 bases). Germline V gives CDR1 SNHLY, CDR2 FYNNEI. The V end lost 7 bases, the J end lost 3 bases, and 19 bases lay between the germline ends. This CDR3 has 15 residues. CDR3 sequence: CASTTRSGVNYEQYF. In DNA form, the CDR3 reads TGTGCCAGCACCACCCGTAGCGGCGTGAACTACGAGCAGTACTTC.

This clonotype showed up just a few times. The chain recombines TRBV28 with TRBJ2-1; D might be TRBD2 (5 bases). Trimming removed 2 bases from V and 10 bases from J, with 12 bases in between. CDR3 length equals 13 residues. Germline V CDR1 and CDR2: MDHEN, SYDVKM. This chain's CDR3 is CASSLERSREQFF. DNA for the CDR3: TGTGCCAGCAGTTTAGAGCGGTCAAGGGAGCAGTTCTTC. Full variable domain (missing parts from reference TRBV28 and TRBJ2-1): DVKVTQSSRYLVKRTGEKVFLECVQDMDHENMFWYRQDPGLGLRLIYFSYDVKMKEKGDIPEGYSVSREKKERFSLILESASTNQTSMYLCASSLERSREQFFGPGTRLTVL.

This clonotype was counted at least ten times. The chain has TRBV9 and TRBJ2-7; 11 positions agree with TRBD2. Germline V gives CDR1 SGDLS, CDR2 YYNGEE. The CDR3 is made up of 16 amino acids. J lost 0 bases, V lost 0 bases, and 2 bases had no gene match. The CDR3 nucleotides are TGTGCCAGCAGCGTAGGAACTAGCGGGAGCTCCTACGAGCAGTACTTC. Amino acids: CASSVGTSGSSYEQYF.

The chain joins TRBV12-3 or TRBV12-4 to TRBJ1-6, with D uncertain. The CDR3 contains 13 residues. Trimming removed 2 bases from V and 9 bases from J, with 8 bases in between. The CDR3 DNA follows: TGTGCCAGCAGTTTACAGGATGGTTCACCCCTCCACTTT. It yields the protein CASSLQDGSPLHF.

This clonotype was detected only once. This may be a read error, as it is one base from a much larger clone. The chain combines TRBV10-3 with TRBJ1-2; TRBD1 agrees at 7 bases. The trim removed 5 bases at V and 3 bases at J, leaving 6 bases unmatched. CDR3 length: 14 amino acids. Germline CDR1 reads ENHRY; CDR2 reads SYGVKD. CDR3 in DNA: TGTGCCATCAGTACGTCCCAGGGGGACTATGGCTACACCTTC. This gives the protein CAISTSQGDYGYTF.

There are a few counts of this clonotype. CDR3 sequence reads: CSAGEGASNEKLFF. The CDR3 region has the DNA TGCAGTGCTGGGGAGGGGGCAAGTAATGAAAAACTGTTTTTT. The gene calls are TRBV20-1 and TRBJ1-4, with TRBD1 matching over 7 bases. The J segment lost 4 bases and the V segment lost 5 bases, leaving 7 bases of the junction unmatched. Per the germline V gene, CDR1 is DFQATT and CDR2 is SNEGSKA (reference sequence). There are 14 residues in the CDR3.

This sequence joins TRBV10-3 and TRBJ1-1; the match to TRBD1 covers 8 bases. V shed 6 bases, J shed 2 bases, and the junction held 5 bases outside the gene matches. The CDR3 runs 14 residues. The V gene's germline CDR1 is ENHRY and CDR2 SYGVKD. As DNA, the CDR3 is TGTGCCATCAGCTCGGGACAGGTAAACACTGAAGCTTTCTTT. Protein: CAISSGQVNTEAFF.

This clonotype was counted a few times. The chain links TRBV4-3 to TRBJ2-7; the match to TRBD2 covers 13 bases. Losses at the gene ends were 4 bases for V and 0 bases for J; bases not matched to a gene: 6. This CDR3 has 17 amino acids. The germline CDR1 and CDR2 sequences are LGHNA and YSLEER. The CDR3 region has the DNA TGCGCCAGCAGCCCCGGACTAGCGGGAGTCCCCTCCTACGAGCAGTACTTC. Its translation is CASSPGLAGVPSYEQYF.